This T cell receptor (beta chain) was observed in a study of T cells after yellow fever vaccination. Regarding this clonotype: Its antigen remains unidentified.

The V gene end was trimmed by 3 bases and the J gene end by 10 bases; junction bases not matched to a gene: 8. The germline gives CDR1 SGDLS, CDR2 YYNGEE. CDR3 size: 15 residues. One entry per CDR3 protein results from TCRdb running MiXCR on the 5' RACE reads. The sample yields roughly 99,000 distinct CDR3 sequences, roughly 5.8% seen once. Study-wide results and caveats: Post-booster repertoires contained most primary-vaccination clones again (about 95% CD4, approximately 86% CD8). Some clonotypes were seen in both the CD4 and the CD8 compartments. These made up a small share and likely arose from convergent recombination.

This TCR derives from a man in his late teens or twenties who received the YFV17D yellow fever vaccine. The rearrangement joins TRBV9 to TRBJ1-6; 9 nucleotides line up with TRBD1. The sample consisted of CD8+ T cells sorted from PBMCs, taken 10 days after the yellow fever booster vaccination. CDR3 bases: TGTGCCAGCAGCGCCTCCGGGACAGGGAACTCACCCCTCCACTTT. Protein: CASSASGTGNSPLHF.